This TCR beta chain was documented in a study of monozygotic twins with inflammatory bowel disease. The CDR3 has 17 amino acids. Looked up from germline, CDR1 is SGHRS and CDR2 is YFSETQ. Blood samples measuring around 2.6 ml were taken per donor. The RNA usage for each TCR library was roughly 3.5 ug of total RNA. With the 5' RACE reads reprocessed, TCRdb shows one record per CDR3 protein and no DNA. The sample data list roughly 300,000 distinct CDR3 sequences. This TCR came from a human donor with ulcerative colitis or Crohn's disease, or a healthy co-twin of an affected twin (not recorded which). The sequenced sample consisted of blood. This chain joins TRBV5-1 and TRBJ2-4; the D call from TCRdb, TRBD1, cannot be confirmed without DNA. CDR3 region: CASSPNAGRGFENIQYF.